This section outlines one T cell receptor (beta chain) sequence together with its context. The data originate from a study of shared clonotypes between healthy human individuals. This table comes from immunoSEQ multiplex PCR, and its TCRdb copy is limited to in-frame clones, with some not included. The sample contains millions of clones, 85% to 95% of which appear only once. Germline V CDR1 and CDR2: MDHEN, SYDVKM. The trim removed 8 bases at V and 7 bases at J, leaving 10 bases unmatched. The CDR3 spans 14 residues. This sequence joins TRBV28 and TRBJ2-7, with 11 positions matching TRBD1. This sequence was found in a young man in good health. Sequencing was performed on naive CD4+ T cells sorted from blood. Subset described: CD45RA+ positively selected. CDR3 residues: CASGTRTGGEEQYF. The CDR3 coding sequence is TGTGCCAGCGGGACCAGGACAGGGGGCGAAGAGCAGTACTTC.